Described below is a single TCR beta chain sequence and its context. The data derive from a study of technical replicates of blood from several donors. Here immunoSEQ multiplex PCR was the method, and the copy in TCRdb shows in-frame clones only, minus some. The sample carries more than 70,000 clones, just over 90% recorded once. This TCR was recovered from a human donor in good health. Sequenced input: T cells isolated from PBMCs.

In DNA, the CDR3 is TGTGCCACCAGCAAGGTACAGCCCAGCTCCTACAATGAGCAGTTCTTC. Its translation: CATSKVQPSSYNEQFF. This chain connects TRBV15 to TRBJ2-1, with unresolved D. The CDR3 is 16 amino acids. In germline, CDR1 is LNHNV, CDR2 YYDKDF (reference sequence). Trimming left V 4 bases short and J 0 bases short, with 13 bases between.